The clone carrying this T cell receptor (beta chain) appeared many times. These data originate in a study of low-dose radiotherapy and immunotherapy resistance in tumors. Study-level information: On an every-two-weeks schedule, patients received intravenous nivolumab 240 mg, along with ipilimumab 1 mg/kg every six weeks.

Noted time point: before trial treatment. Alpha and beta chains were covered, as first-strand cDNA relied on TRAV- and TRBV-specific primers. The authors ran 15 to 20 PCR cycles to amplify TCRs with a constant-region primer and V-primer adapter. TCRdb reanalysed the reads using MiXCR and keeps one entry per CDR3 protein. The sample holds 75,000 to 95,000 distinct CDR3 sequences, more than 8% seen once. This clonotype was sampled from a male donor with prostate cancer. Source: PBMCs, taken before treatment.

The CDR3 sequence: CATSRIQGAAGELFF. The CDR3, as DNA: TGTGCCACCAGCAGGATTCAGGGGGCCGCCGGGGAGCTGTTTTTT. The chain joins TRBV15 to TRBJ2-2, with 8 bases lining up with TRBD1. Looked up from germline, CDR1 is LNHNV and CDR2 is YYDKDF (reference sequence). CDR3 length equals 15 residues. The V segment lost 3 bases and the J segment 6 bases; nucleotides outside the gene matches: 6.